Each of the 3 T cell receptor beta chains below was sequenced from the same sample in a study of shared clonotypes between healthy human individuals. Clones were read by immunoSEQ multiplex PCR, and TCRdb kept only the in-frame ones, dropping some. The table lists about 2.4 million clones, approximately 93% of them singletons, with 0.36% in the top ten. The sequenced sample consisted of naive CD4+ T cells from PBMCs. Documented subset: CD45RA+ positively selected. These receptor sequences come from a man between 18 and 35 years old in good health. Some clones in this sample may be carry-over from other donors' samples.

This chain joins TRBV5-6 and TRBJ1-2; no definite D call. The CDR3 is 13 residues long. Germline V gene sequence: CDR1 SGHDT, CDR2 YYEEEE. Trimming took 2 bases from V and 2 from J, leaving 7 bases between them. The CDR3 loop reads CASSFGRNYGYTF. The DNA of the CDR3 is TGTGCCAGCAGCTTTGGCAGGAACTATGGCTACACCTTC. Based on the CDR3 plus reference TRBV5-6 and TRBJ1-2, the full variable domain is DAGVTQSPTHLIKTRGQQVTLRCSPKSGHDTVSWYQQALGQGPQFIFQYYEEEERQRGNFPDRFSGHQFPNYSSELNVNALLLGDSALYLCASSFGRNYGYTFGSGTRLTVV.

The chain carries TRBV12-2 and TRBJ1-3; the D segment call TRBD1 is taken from the table without a DNA check. TRBV12-2 is flagged as a pseudogene. The CDR3 is made up of 20 amino acids. In nucleotides, the CDR3 is TGTGCAAGTCGCTTATTCACACCCCCAAGCAGGGATAGCTCTGGAAACACCATATATTTT. Amino acids: CASRLFTPPSRDSSGNTIYF.

This chain uses TRBV7-2 with TRBJ2-4, with TRBD2 identical over 8 bases. The CDR3 contains 17 residues. V gave up 5 bases and J gave up 0 bases; unmatched junction bases: 9. Looked up from germline, CDR1 is SGHTA and CDR2 is FQGNSA. CDR3 in amino acids: CASSTPRGGLAKNIQYF. The CDR3 nucleotides read TGTGCCAGCAGCACCCCCCGGGGGGGGTTAGCCAAAAACATTCAGTACTTC.